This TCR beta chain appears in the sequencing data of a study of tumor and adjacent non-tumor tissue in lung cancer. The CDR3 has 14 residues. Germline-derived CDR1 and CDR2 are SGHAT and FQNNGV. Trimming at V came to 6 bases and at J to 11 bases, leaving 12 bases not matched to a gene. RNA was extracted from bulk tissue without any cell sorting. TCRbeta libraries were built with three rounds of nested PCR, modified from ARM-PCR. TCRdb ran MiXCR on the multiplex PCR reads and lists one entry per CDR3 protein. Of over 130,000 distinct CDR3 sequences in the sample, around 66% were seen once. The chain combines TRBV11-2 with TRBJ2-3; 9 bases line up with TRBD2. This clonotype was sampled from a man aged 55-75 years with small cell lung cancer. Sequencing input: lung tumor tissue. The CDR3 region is CASRSAGGTEMQYF. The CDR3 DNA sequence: TGTGCCAGCAGATCAGCGGGGGGCACAGAAATGCAGTATTTT. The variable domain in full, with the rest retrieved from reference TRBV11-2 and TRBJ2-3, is EAGVAQSPRYKIIEKRQSVAFWCNPISGHATLYWYQQILGQGPKLLIQFQNNGVVDDSQLPKDRFSAERLKGVDSTLKIQPAKLEDSAVYLCASRSAGGTEMQYFGPGTRLTVL.